The 4 T cell receptor beta chains reported below all come from one sample, sequenced in a study of blood T cell repertoires in COVID-19. The repertoire was sequenced with immunoSEQ multiplex PCR; TCRdb's copy has only in-frame clones and lacks some. Here the sample spans approximately 260,000 clones, about 90% being singletons. Sequenced sample: peripheral blood. The receptors shown here come from a woman between 55 and 75 years old with COVID-19, enrolled during active disease.

This sequence joins TRBV7-2 and TRBJ1-1; tentative D call: TRBD1 (6 bases). Germline-derived CDR1 and CDR2 are SGHTA and FQGNSA. Deletions cut 5 bases from V and 5 bases from J, with 15 bases between. This CDR3 has 14 amino acids. Here the CDR3 DNA reads TGTGCCAGCAGCCAGGGGCTGGGGGGGACTGAAGCTTTCTTT. Its translation is CASSQGLGGTEAFF.

The CDR3 spells CASSLEKTGYGETQYF. The CDR3 nucleotides are TGTGCCAGCAGCTTAGAAAAAACAGGGTATGGGGAGACCCAGTACTTC. The V and J genes are TRBV11-1 and TRBJ2-5; D possibly corresponds to TRBD1 (6 bases). The CDR3 runs to 16 residues. Deletions cut 1 base from V and 5 bases from J, with 17 bases between. Germline values: CDR1 SGHAT, CDR2 FQDESV (reference sequence).

In its sample, this clone was seen once. V and J are TRBV11-2 and TRBJ1-2; D ambiguous. The CDR3 runs 13 residues. Per germline, CDR1 SGHAT and CDR2 FQNNGV. Trimming stripped 2 bases from V and 4 bases from J, with 8 bases between. CDR3 DNA: TGTGCCAGCAGCTTAAGTGGCAGCTATGGCTACACCTTC. Translated: CASSLSGSYGYTF.

This chain uses TRBV6-5 with TRBJ1-4; D is unclear. Trimming removed 6 bases from V and 7 bases from J, with 18 bases in between. The CDR3 runs to 15 residues. Germline lookup yields CDR1 MNHEY and CDR2 SVGAGI. The CDR3 bases are TGTGCCAGCAGCCCATTGTGGGGAGAGTCTGAAAAACTGTTTTTT. Encoded protein: CASSPLWGESEKLFF.